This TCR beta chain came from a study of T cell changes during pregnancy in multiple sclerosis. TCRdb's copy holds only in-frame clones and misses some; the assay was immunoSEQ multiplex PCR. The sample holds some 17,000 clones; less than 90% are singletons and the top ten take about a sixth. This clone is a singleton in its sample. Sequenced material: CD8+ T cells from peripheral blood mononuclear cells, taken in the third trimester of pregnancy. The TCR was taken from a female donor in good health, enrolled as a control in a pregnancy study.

This CDR3 is CASSPDVSGRTGELFF. The CDR3, as DNA: TGTGCCAGCAGCCCCGATGTCAGCGGGAGGACCGGGGAGCTGTTTTTT. The chain combines TRBV7-6 with TRBJ2-2; 9 bases match TRBD2. The CDR3 covers 16 residues. CDR1 and CDR2 from the germline V gene are SGHVS and FNYEAQ. V dropped 5 bases and J dropped 5; count of bases not matched to a gene: 9.